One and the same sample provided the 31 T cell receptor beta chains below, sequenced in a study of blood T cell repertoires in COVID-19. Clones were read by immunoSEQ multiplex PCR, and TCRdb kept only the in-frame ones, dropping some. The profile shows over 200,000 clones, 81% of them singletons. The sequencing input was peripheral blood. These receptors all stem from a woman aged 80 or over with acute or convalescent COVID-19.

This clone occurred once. This CDR3 reads CASSPMGQGGETQYF. In nucleotides, the CDR3 is TGTGCCAGCAGCCCTATGGGACAGGGGGGGGAGACCCAGTACTTC. This rearrangement joins TRBV9 to TRBJ2-5; the match to TRBD1 covers 11 bases. The CDR3 is 15 amino acids. Germline V gives CDR1 SGDLS, CDR2 YYNGEE. V was pared by 4 bases and J by 5 bases, with 7 bases of the junction left unmatched.

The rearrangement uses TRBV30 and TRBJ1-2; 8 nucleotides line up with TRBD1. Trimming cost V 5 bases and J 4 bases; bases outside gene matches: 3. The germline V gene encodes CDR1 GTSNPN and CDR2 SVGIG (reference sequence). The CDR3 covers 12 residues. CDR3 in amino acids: CAWSGGGYGYTF. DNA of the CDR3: TGTGCCTGGTCAGGGGGCGGCTATGGCTACACCTTC. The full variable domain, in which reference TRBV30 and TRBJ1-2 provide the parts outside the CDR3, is SQTIHQWPATLVQPVGSPLSLECTVEGTSNPNLYWYRQAAGRGLQLLFYSVGIGQISSEVPQNLSASRPQDRQFILSSKKLLLSDSGFYLCAWSGGGYGYTFGSGTRLTVV.

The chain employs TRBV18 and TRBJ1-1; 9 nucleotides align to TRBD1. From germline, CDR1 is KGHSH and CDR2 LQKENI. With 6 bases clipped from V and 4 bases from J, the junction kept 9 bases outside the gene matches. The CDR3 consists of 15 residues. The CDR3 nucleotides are TGTGCCAGCTCCGAACGGGGGACAGGGACCACTGAAGCTTTCTTT. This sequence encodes CASSERGTGTTEAFF.

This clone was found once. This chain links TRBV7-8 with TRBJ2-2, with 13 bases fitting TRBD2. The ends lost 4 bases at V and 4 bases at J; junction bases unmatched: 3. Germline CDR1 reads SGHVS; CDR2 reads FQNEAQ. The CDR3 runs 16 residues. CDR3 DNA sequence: TGTGCCAGCAGCTGGACTAGCGGGAGAGGCACCGGGGAGCTGTTTTTT. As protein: CASSWTSGRGTGELFF.

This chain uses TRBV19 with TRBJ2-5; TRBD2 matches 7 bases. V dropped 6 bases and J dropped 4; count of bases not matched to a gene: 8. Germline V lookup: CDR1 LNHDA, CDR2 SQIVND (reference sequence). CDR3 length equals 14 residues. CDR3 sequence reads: CASRSTGGGETQYF. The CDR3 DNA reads TGTGCCAGTAGAAGCACGGGGGGTGGAGAGACCCAGTACTTC.

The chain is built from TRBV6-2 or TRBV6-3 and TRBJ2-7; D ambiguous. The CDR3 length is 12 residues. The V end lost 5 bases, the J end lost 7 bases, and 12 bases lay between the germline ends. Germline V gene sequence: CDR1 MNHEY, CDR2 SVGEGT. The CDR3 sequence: CASSATPYEQYF. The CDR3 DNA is TGTGCCAGCAGTGCGACTCCTTATGAGCAGTACTTC.

The DNA of the CDR3 is TGTGCCAGCAGCTTAGATCCCGGGACAGGGGGCAACTATGGCTACACCTTC. Encoded protein: CASSLDPGTGGNYGYTF. The chain couples TRBV11-2 to TRBJ1-2; 12 nucleotides line up with TRBD1. CDR1 SGHAT and CDR2 FQNNGV come from the germline V gene. This CDR3 has 17 residues. V lost 0 bases to trimming and J lost 2 bases; unmatched junction nucleotides: 4. The variable domain in full, with the rest retrieved from reference TRBV11-2 and TRBJ1-2, is EAGVAQSPRYKIIEKRQSVAFWCNPISGHATLYWYQQILGQGPKLLIQFQNNGVVDDSQLPKDRFSAERLKGVDSTLKIQPAKLEDSAVYLCASSLDPGTGGNYGYTFGSGTRLTVV.

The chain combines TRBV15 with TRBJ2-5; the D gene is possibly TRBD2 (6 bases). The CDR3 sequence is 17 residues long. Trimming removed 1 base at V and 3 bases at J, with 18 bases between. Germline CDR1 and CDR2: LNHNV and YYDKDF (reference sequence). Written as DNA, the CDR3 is TGTGCCACCAGCAGAGCGGCGGGGTCCGCAATCAAAGAGACCCAGTACTTC. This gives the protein CATSRAAGSAIKETQYF.

The CDR3 region is CASSLYQGADTQYF. In DNA, the CDR3 is TGTGCCAGCAGCTTATACCAGGGGGCAGATACGCAGTATTTT. The V gene is TRBV11-2, the J gene TRBJ2-3, with 7 bases aligning to TRBD1. The CDR3 is made up of 14 amino acids. Trimming at V came to 2 bases and at J to 4 bases, leaving 3 bases not matched to a gene. The germline CDR1 and CDR2 sequences are SGHAT and FQNNGV.

CDR3 region: CASSRSGTTTNEQFF. CDR3 coding DNA: TGTGCCAGCAGCCGATCCGGGACTACCACAAATGAGCAGTTCTTC. The rearrangement uses TRBV7-8 and TRBJ2-1; 7 positions match TRBD2. V shed 5 bases and J 7 bases; nucleotides not matched to a gene: 11. The CDR3 runs to 15 residues. CDR1 is SGHVS, CDR2 FQNEAQ, per germline.

The CDR3 DNA is TGTGCCAGCAGCCCTGTGGGGAGGGAGGACGGCTACGAGCAGTACTTC. Amino acid sequence: CASSPVGREDGYEQYF. This chain connects TRBV5-6 to TRBJ2-7; 7 nucleotides align to TRBD2. The CDR3 sequence is 16 residues long. Germline CDR1 SGHDT, CDR2 YYEEEE. V was pared by 4 bases and J by 3 bases, with 13 bases of the junction left unmatched.

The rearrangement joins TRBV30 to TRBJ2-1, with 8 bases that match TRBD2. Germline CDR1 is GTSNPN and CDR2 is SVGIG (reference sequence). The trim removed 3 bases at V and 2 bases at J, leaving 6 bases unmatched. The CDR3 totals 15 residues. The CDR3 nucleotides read TGTGCCTGGAGCGCCGGGAGGGACGCCTACAATGAGCAGTTCTTC. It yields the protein CAWSAGRDAYNEQFF.

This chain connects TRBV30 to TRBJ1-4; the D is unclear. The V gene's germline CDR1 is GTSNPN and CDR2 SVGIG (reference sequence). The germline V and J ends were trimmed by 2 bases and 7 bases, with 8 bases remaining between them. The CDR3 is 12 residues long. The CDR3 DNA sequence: TGTGCCTGGAGTTCCGGTAGTGAAAAACTGTTTTTT. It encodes CAWSSGSEKLFF.

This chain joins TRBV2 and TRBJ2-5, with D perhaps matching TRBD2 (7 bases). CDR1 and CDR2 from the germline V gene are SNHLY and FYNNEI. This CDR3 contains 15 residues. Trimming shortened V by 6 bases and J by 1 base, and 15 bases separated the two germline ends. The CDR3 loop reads CASRSRAGAQETQYF. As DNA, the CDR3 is TGTGCCAGCAGATCACGGGCGGGGGCCCAAGAGACCCAGTACTTC.

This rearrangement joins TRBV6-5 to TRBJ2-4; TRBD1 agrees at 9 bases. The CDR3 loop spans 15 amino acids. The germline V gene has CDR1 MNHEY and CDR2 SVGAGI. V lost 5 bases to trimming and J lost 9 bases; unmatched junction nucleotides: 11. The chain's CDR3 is CASSRDREIGGIQYF. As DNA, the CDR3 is TGTGCCAGCAGTCGGGACAGGGAAATAGGGGGCATTCAGTACTTC.

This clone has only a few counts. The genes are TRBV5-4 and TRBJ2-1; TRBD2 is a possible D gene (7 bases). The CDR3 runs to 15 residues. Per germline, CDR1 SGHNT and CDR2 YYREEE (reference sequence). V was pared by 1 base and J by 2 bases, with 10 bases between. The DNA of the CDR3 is TGTGCCAGCAGCTTGACCGGGGGGCCCTACAATGAGCAGTTCTTC. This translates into CASSLTGGPYNEQFF.

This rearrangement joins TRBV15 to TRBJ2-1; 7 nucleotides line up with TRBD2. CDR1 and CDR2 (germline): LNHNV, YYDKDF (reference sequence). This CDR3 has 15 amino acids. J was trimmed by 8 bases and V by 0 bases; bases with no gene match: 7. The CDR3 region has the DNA TGTGCCACCAGCAGAGATGGACTAGAGGGCGATGAGCAGTTCTTC. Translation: CATSRDGLEGDEQFF.

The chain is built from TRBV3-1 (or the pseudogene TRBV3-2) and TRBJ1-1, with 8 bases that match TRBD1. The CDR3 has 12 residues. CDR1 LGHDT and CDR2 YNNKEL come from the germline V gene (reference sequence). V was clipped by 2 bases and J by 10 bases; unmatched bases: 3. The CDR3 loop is CASSQQGARAFF. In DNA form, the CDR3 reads TGTGCCAGCAGCCAACAGGGGGCTCGAGCTTTCTTT.

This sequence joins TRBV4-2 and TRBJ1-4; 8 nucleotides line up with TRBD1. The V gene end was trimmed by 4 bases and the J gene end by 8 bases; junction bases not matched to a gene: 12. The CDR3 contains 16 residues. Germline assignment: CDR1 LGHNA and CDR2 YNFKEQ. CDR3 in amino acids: CASSPSGAGGNEKLFF. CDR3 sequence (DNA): TGTGCCAGCAGCCCGTCAGGAGCAGGGGGCAACGAAAAACTGTTTTTT.

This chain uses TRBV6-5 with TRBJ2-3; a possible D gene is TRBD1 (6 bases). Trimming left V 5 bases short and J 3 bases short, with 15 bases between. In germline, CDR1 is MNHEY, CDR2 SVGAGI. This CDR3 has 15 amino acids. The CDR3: CASSPTGYRTDTQYF. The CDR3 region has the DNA TGTGCCAGCAGTCCAACAGGGTATCGGACAGATACGCAGTATTTT.

The CDR3: CASSLAVVSLDEQFF. DNA of the CDR3: TGTGCCAGCAGCTTAGCTGTTGTCAGTCTCGATGAGCAGTTCTTC. The chain recombines TRBV7-9 with TRBJ2-1; D ambiguous. CDR1 and CDR2 (germline): SEHNR, FQNEAQ (reference sequence). V lost 0 bases and J lost 8, with 14 bases in between. The CDR3 spans 15 residues.

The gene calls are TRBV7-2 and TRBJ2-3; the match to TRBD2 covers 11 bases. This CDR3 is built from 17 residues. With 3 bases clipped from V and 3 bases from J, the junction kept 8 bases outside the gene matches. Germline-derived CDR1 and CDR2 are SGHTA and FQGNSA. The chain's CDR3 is CASSFDPLAGATDTQYF. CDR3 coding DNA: TGTGCCAGCAGCTTTGACCCACTAGCGGGGGCTACAGATACGCAGTATTTT.

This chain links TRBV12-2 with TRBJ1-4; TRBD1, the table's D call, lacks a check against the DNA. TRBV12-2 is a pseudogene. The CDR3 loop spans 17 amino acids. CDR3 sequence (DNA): TGTGCAAGTCGCGACGGGACAGGGTTGGAAACTAATGAAAAACTGTTTTTT. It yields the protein CASRDGTGLETNEKLFF.

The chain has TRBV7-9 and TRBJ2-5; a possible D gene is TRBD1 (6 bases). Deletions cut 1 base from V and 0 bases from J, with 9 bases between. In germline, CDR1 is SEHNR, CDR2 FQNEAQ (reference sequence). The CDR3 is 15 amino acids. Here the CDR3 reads CASSLGDTYQETQYF. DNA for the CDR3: TGTGCCAGCAGCTTAGGGGACACCTACCAAGAGACCCAGTACTTC.

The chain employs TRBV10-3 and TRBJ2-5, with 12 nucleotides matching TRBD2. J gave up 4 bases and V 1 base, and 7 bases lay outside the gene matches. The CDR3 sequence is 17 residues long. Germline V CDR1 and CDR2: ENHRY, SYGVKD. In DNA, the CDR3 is TGTGCCATCAGTGAGTGGGCTAGCGGGGGGGCTACAGAGACCCAGTACTTC. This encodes CAISEWASGGATETQYF.

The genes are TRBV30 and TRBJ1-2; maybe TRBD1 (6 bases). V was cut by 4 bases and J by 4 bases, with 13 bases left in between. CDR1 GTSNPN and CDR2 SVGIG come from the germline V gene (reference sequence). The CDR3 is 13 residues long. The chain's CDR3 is CAWTEDSPYGYTF. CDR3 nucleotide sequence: TGTGCCTGGACCGAGGACAGCCCCTATGGCTACACCTTC.

The CDR3 DNA reads TGCGCCAGCAGCTTGGGGGACAGGGGGCTCAATGAGCAGTTCTTC. Translation gives CASSLGDRGLNEQFF. The chain carries TRBV5-1 and TRBJ2-1; 12 nucleotides line up with TRBD1. The length of the CDR3 is 15 residues. The germline V gene encodes CDR1 SGHRS and CDR2 YFSETQ. V trimming: 0 bases; J trimming: 6 bases; junction bases outside the gene matches: 1.

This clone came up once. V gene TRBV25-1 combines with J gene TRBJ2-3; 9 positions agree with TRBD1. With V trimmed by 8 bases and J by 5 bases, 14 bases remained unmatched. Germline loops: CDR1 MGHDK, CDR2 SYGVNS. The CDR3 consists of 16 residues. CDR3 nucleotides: TGTGCCAGCCGTGGGGGAGGGGACAGGGTGGTAGATACGCAGTATTTT. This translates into CASRGGGDRVVDTQYF.

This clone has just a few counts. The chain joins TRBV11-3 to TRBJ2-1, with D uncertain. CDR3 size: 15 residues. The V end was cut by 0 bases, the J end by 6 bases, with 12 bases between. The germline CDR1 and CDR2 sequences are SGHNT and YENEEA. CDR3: CASSLDGYSSNEQFF. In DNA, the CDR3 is TGTGCCAGCAGCTTAGACGGTTACAGCTCCAATGAGCAGTTCTTC.

CDR3 nucleotide sequence: TGTGCCAGCACAGGGCGAGGAATGAACACTGAAGCTTTCTTT. Encoded protein: CASTGRGMNTEAFF. The gene calls are TRBV6-5 and TRBJ1-1; D might be TRBD1 (5 bases). This CDR3 contains 14 residues. Germline V CDR1 and CDR2: MNHEY, SVGAGI. Trimming took 7 bases from V and 0 from J, leaving 12 bases between them.

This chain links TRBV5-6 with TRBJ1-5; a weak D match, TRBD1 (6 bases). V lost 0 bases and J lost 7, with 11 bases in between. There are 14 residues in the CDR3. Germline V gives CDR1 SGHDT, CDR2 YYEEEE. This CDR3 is CASSLARGGQPQHF. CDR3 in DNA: TGTGCCAGCAGCTTGGCCAGGGGTGGACAGCCCCAGCATTTT.